This T cell receptor beta chain derives from a study of blood T cell repertoires in COVID-19. Background on the study: The cDNA or gDNA used as material had been derived from T cells, B-cell-depleted T cells, or PBMCs.

As processed by the authors: Estimates of nucleated cell counts were drawn from the amplification of reference gene primers. Using immunoSEQ multiplex PCR, the repertoire was profiled, and TCRdb retains in-frame clones only, with some absent. V and J calls and clone size are copied from that table; D and trimming were computed from the DNA. The sample lists about 76,000 clones; approximately 80% were seen once. This CDR3 is built from 14 residues. Germline assignment: CDR1 MDHEN and CDR2 SYDVKM. V lost 4 bases and J lost 4, with 11 bases in between. The genes are TRBV28 and TRBJ1-5; possibly TRBD1 for D (5 bases). The sequenced material came from peripheral blood. The TCR originated in a woman aged 55-70 years with acute or convalescent COVID-19. This chain's CDR3 is CASSWGRENQPQHF. The CDR3 region has the DNA TGTGCCAGCAGTTGGGGGAGGGAAAATCAGCCCCAGCATTTT.